This passage covers 9 T cell receptor beta chains from one sample sequenced in a study of cytomegalovirus exposure and HLA in healthy donors. The study ran its PCR with 60 Vbeta and 13 Jbeta primers. Using immunoSEQ multiplex PCR, the repertoire was profiled, and TCRdb retains in-frame clones only, with some absent. The table records about 220,000 clones, approximately 70% of them present only once. Sequences were obtained from PBMCs. These receptors all come from a woman aged 25 to 39 in good health and CMV-seronegative.

The rearrangement joins TRBV14 to TRBJ2-3, with 8 nucleotides matching TRBD2. J was trimmed by 0 bases and V by 1 base; bases with no gene match: 15. This CDR3 is 20 amino acids long. CDR1 and CDR2 from the germline V gene are SGHDN and FVKESK. CDR3 DNA sequence: TGTGCCAGCAGCCAAGTACCCGGGGGGGACAATCCTACGAGCACAGATACGCAGTATTTT. It codes for CASSQVPGGDNPTSTDTQYF.

This clone was observed a handful of times. Compared with germline, one end of the junction differs, possibly owing to a read error. V and J are TRBV4-1 and TRBJ1-1; D unresolved. CDR1 MGHRA and CDR2 YSYEKL come from the germline V gene. CDR3 length equals 18 residues. This CDR3 is CASSQDLARVGWNTEVFF. In DNA form, the CDR3 reads TGCGCCAGCAGCCAAGATTTGGCGCGGGTAGGGTGGAACACTGAAGTTTTCTTT.

The V and J genes are TRBV9 and TRBJ2-5; 14 nucleotides align to TRBD2. Losses at the gene ends were 3 bases for V and 5 bases for J; bases not matched to a gene: 6. The CDR3 consists of 16 residues. Germline V gives CDR1 SGDLS, CDR2 YYNGEE. This chain's CDR3 is CASSAGTSGRQETQYF. The DNA of the CDR3 is TGTGCCAGCAGCGCCGGGACTAGCGGGAGACAGGAGACCCAGTACTTC.

The genes are TRBV5-1 and TRBJ2-3, with D maybe TRBD2 (5 bases). Trimming removed 0 bases at V and 0 bases at J, with 11 bases between. The CDR3 runs to 16 residues. CDR1 and CDR2 (germline): SGHRS, YFSETQ. CDR3 sequence (DNA): TGCGCCAGCAGCTTGGGCGCGGGCGCTAGCACAGATACGCAGTATTTT. This codes for CASSLGAGASTDTQYF.

The chain employs TRBV5-8 and TRBJ2-5; 8 bases map to TRBD1. The end of the DNA fits TRBJ2-7 better, so the J call may be wrong. Germline V CDR1 and CDR2: SGHTS, YDEGEE. The CDR3 sequence is 13 residues long. For the CDR3, the DNA is TGTGCCAGCAGCTTTGACAGGGGTCGCGAGCAGTACTTC. Translation gives CASSFDRGREQYF.

In its sample, this clone was seen once. This chain uses TRBV2 with TRBJ1-2; TRBD1 matches at 8 bases. CDR3 length: 15 amino acids. Germline lookup yields CDR1 SNHLY and CDR2 FYNNEI. V gave up 7 bases and J gave up 4 bases; unmatched junction bases: 11. This chain's CDR3 is CASTRGQGGGYGYTF. CDR3 nucleotide sequence: TGTGCCAGCACCCGTGGACAGGGCGGTGGCTATGGCTACACCTTC.

This chain connects TRBV5-4 to TRBJ2-7; the match to TRBD1 covers 9 bases. The CDR3 consists of 15 residues. V lost 2 bases, J lost 4 bases, and 7 bases stayed unmatched. CDR1 is SGHNT and CDR2 is YYREEE in the germline V gene (reference sequence). CDR3 DNA sequence: TGTGCCAGCAGCTTACCGGGACAGGGAATGTACGAGCAGTACTTC. Translated: CASSLPGQGMYEQYF.

The chain links TRBV6-6 to TRBJ1-1; D ambiguous. This CDR3 is built from 13 residues. Trimming took off 8 bases at V and 2 bases at J, with 12 bases between the two ends. In germline, CDR1 is MNHNY, CDR2 SVGAGI (reference sequence). The CDR3 bases are TGTGCCAGCTCCCTAAAAGATAACACTGAAGCTTTCTTT. It encodes CASSLKDNTEAFF.

This sequence joins TRBV5-5 and TRBJ1-1; D not resolved. The V gene lost 0 bases and the J gene lost 3 bases, with 9 bases spanning the gap. The V gene's germline CDR1 is SGHKS and CDR2 YYEKEE (reference sequence). The CDR3 runs 14 residues. For the CDR3, the DNA is TGTGCCAGCAGCTTGGGCAGGAAGGACACTGAAGCTTTCTTT. Translated, it gives CASSLGRKDTEAFF.